These 27 T cell receptor beta chains were all obtained from the same sample, sequenced in a study of graft-versus-host responses after intestinal transplantation. The assay was immunoSEQ multiplex PCR, and TCRdb's table has in-frame clones only and misses some. The data hold fewer than 100,000 clones, with about 84% observed a single time. Sequenced here: PBMCs, sampled 255 days after intestinal transplant. The receptors here all came from a human patient who received an intestinal transplant, so some T cells may come from the graft donor.

The J gene is TRBJ1-4, the V gene TRBV6-1; no firm D call. The ends were cut back, 2 bases at V and 5 bases at J, with 9 bases in the middle. Germline V gives CDR1 MNHNS, CDR2 SASEGT. The CDR3 is 14 amino acids. This CDR3 is CASSENGGNEKLFF. For the CDR3, the DNA is TGTGCCAGCAGTGAAAACGGAGGGAATGAAAAACTGTTTTTT.

The chain uses TRBV4-2 and TRBJ2-5; 11 bases fit TRBD2. CDR3 length: 16 amino acids. Germline V gene lookup returns CDR1 LGHNA and CDR2 YNFKEQ. Trimming cost V 1 base and J 3 bases; bases outside gene matches: 4. DNA of the CDR3: TGTGCCAGCAGCCAAGGGAATAGCGGGGGGGAAGAGACCCAGTACTTC. Its translation: CASSQGNSGGEETQYF.

V and J are TRBV10-3 and TRBJ1-2, with D hard to call. Deletions cut 3 bases from V and 8 bases from J, with 22 bases between. The CDR3 extends over 16 amino acids. Germline V gene sequence: CDR1 ENHRY, CDR2 SYGVKD. DNA for the CDR3: TGTGCCATCAGTGAACACACCAAGGACGCAGGCGGAGGCTACACCTTC. Encoded protein: CAISEHTKDAGGGYTF.

CDR3 in DNA: TGTGCCAGCAGTGTAGAAGGACAGGGATCTTCTTTCTTT. Translation: CASSVEGQGSSFF. This chain joins TRBV2 and TRBJ1-1; 8 bases fit TRBD1. This CDR3 is built from 13 residues. From germline, CDR1 is SNHLY and CDR2 FYNNEI. The trim removed 4 bases at V and 12 bases at J, leaving 10 bases unmatched.

This clone was seen just once. The chain uses TRBV7-2 and TRBJ2-5; TRBD1 matches at 8 bases. Trimming removed 5 bases from V and 4 bases from J; junction bases left unmatched: 9. Germline assignment: CDR1 SGHTA and CDR2 FQGNSA. The CDR3 has 15 residues. The CDR3 region has the DNA TGTGCCAGCAGCGACAGACAGGGGTCCCTAGAGACCCAGTACTTC. It translates to CASSDRQGSLETQYF.

The chain links TRBV10-3 to TRBJ2-1; 7 bases fit TRBD1. The germline V gene has CDR1 ENHRY and CDR2 SYGVKD. CDR3 length: 15 residues. V lost 2 bases, J lost 2 bases, and 3 bases stayed unmatched. CDR3 sequence: CAISENRGAYNEQFF. In DNA form, the CDR3 reads TGTGCCATCAGTGAGAACAGGGGCGCCTACAATGAGCAGTTCTTC.

The rearrangement uses TRBV27 and TRBJ2-1; weak D call: TRBD1 (6 bases). Trimming left V 5 bases short and J 4 bases short, with 12 bases between. This CDR3 contains 14 residues. Germline V gene sequence: CDR1 MNHEY, CDR2 SMNVEV (reference sequence). The CDR3 is CASSLKGQYNEQFF. The CDR3 nucleotides are TGTGCCAGCAGTCTAAAAGGACAGTACAATGAGCAGTTCTTC.

V gene TRBV19 combines with J gene TRBJ2-5; possible D gene TRBD2, 6 bases. The CDR3 runs to 13 residues. Germline CDR1 is LNHDA and CDR2 is SQIVND (reference sequence). The germline V and J ends were trimmed by 8 bases and 2 bases, with 12 bases remaining between them. The CDR3 DNA reads as TGTGCCAGTGGAACCGGGGGACAAGAGACCCAGTACTTC. Translating it yields CASGTGGQETQYF.

The chain links TRBV5-1 to TRBJ1-4, with D tentatively TRBD1 (5 bases). This CDR3 has 16 residues. Germline V gene sequence: CDR1 SGHRS, CDR2 YFSETQ. V was cut by 4 bases and J by 5 bases, with 18 bases left in between. CDR3 residues: CASSPGAGVRNEKLFF. The CDR3 nucleotides read TGCGCCAGCAGCCCCGGGGCGGGGGTCCGGAATGAAAAACTGTTTTTT.

The chain uses TRBV9 and TRBJ1-1, with D unclear. The germline V gene has CDR1 SGDLS and CDR2 YYNGEE. The CDR3 runs 12 residues. Trimming took off 4 bases at V and 4 bases at J, with 8 bases between the two ends. The CDR3 DNA reads as TGTGCCAGCAGCCCGTCTGGCACTGAAGCTTTCTTT. Translation gives CASSPSGTEAFF.

This chain links TRBV29-1 with TRBJ2-3; D is perhaps TRBD2 (6 bases). Germline V lookup: CDR1 SQVTM, CDR2 ANQGSEA. V shed 3 bases and J shed 2 bases, with 9 bases lying between them. This CDR3 has 13 residues. CDR3 nucleotide sequence: TGCAGCGTTGATGGAGGGACCACAGATACGCAGTATTTT. This encodes CSVDGGTTDTQYF.

The genes are TRBV30 and TRBJ1-1; 8 nucleotides agree with TRBD1. CDR1 GTSNPN and CDR2 SVGIG come from the germline V gene (reference sequence). V trimming: 5 bases; J trimming: 7 bases; junction bases outside the gene matches: 15. There are 15 residues in the CDR3. In DNA, the CDR3 is TGTGCCTGGGAAGACAGGGGTGGGGTTCACGGTGAAGCTTTCTTT. This encodes CAWEDRGGVHGEAFF.

This chain uses TRBV4-1 with TRBJ1-1, with a weak D call TRBD1 (5 bases). CDR3 length: 17 amino acids. Germline CDR1 and CDR2: MGHRA and YSYEKL. Trimming shortened V by 0 bases and J by 3 bases, and 17 bases separated the two germline ends. CDR3 sequence reads: CASSQDNRGTFYTEAFF. CDR3 nucleotides: TGCGCCAGCAGCCAAGATAACCGGGGGACTTTTTACACTGAAGCTTTCTTT.

This clone turned up a few times. Other DNA sequences of this sample code for an identical CDR3. The V gene is TRBV28, the J gene TRBJ2-5, with D possibly matching TRBD1 (5 bases). Germline CDR1 reads MDHEN; CDR2 reads SYDVKM. Trimming took 8 bases from V and 1 from J, leaving 17 bases between them. The CDR3 consists of 15 residues. Here the CDR3 DNA reads TGTGCCAGCTCCAACAACAGGCTGCTCCAAGAGACCCAGTACTTC. Encoded protein: CASSNNRLLQETQYF.

This chain links TRBV6-6 with TRBJ1-2; TRBD1 matches 7 bases. Germline V gene lookup returns CDR1 MNHNY and CDR2 SVGAGI (reference sequence). Trimming at V came to 2 bases and at J to 3 bases, leaving 6 bases not matched to a gene. The CDR3 consists of 15 residues. CDR3 coding DNA: TGTGCCAGCAGTTACGACAGGGACCTATACTATGGCTACACCTTC. Residues: CASSYDRDLYYGYTF.

This clone was counted only a few times. The V gene is TRBV27, the J gene TRBJ2-7, with a weak D call TRBD2 (5 bases). This CDR3 has 14 residues. Trimming took 3 bases from V and 4 from J, leaving 13 bases between them. Germline assignment: CDR1 MNHEY and CDR2 SMNVEV (reference sequence). The CDR3 bases are TGTGCCAGCAGTTTCGGCGGGCGGGCTTACGAGCAGTACTTC. Translation: CASSFGGRAYEQYF.

This chain links TRBV10-2 with TRBJ2-3; 12 nucleotides agree with TRBD2. The germline CDR1 and CDR2 sequences are WSHSY and SAAADI. The CDR3 length is 18 residues. V trimming: 1 base; J trimming: 4 bases; junction bases outside the gene matches: 9. CDR3 coding DNA: TGCGCCAGCAGTGAGTGGGGTCGTACTAGCGGGGGGCCAGATACGCAGTATTTT. Translated: CASSEWGRTSGGPDTQYF.

This clone appeared a few times. The V call is TRBV4-1, the J call TRBJ2-3; TRBD2 matches 9 bases. The germline V gene has CDR1 MGHRA and CDR2 YSYEKL. CDR3 size: 17 residues. The ends lost 3 bases at V and 6 bases at J; junction bases unmatched: 13. The CDR3 DNA reads as TGCGCCAGCAGCCAGGTACTGATGGTAGCGGGGGAGGATACGCAGTATTTT. Translating gives CASSQVLMVAGEDTQYF.

This clone was found once. The chain employs TRBV5-4 and TRBJ2-7; D is perhaps TRBD2 (5 bases). CDR1 is SGHNT, CDR2 YYREEE, per germline (reference sequence). CDR3 size: 16 residues. V was cut by 0 bases and J by 3 bases, with 16 bases left in between. Written as DNA, the CDR3 is TGTGCCAGCAGCTTGGGGTCTGGACTGGATTACTACGAGCAGTACTTC. Translating gives CASSLGSGLDYYEQYF.

The chain recombines TRBV27 with TRBJ2-7; D uncertain. The length of the CDR3 is 12 residues. Germline V lookup: CDR1 MNHEY, CDR2 SMNVEV (reference sequence). V was clipped by 4 bases and J by 4 bases, with 8 bases between them. The CDR3 loop reads CASSSNRYEQYF. CDR3 in DNA: TGTGCCAGCAGTTCCAACCGATACGAGCAGTACTTC.

CDR3 nucleotide sequence: TGTGCCAGCAGCAGTTTCCGGGACAGTAGGTACAATGAGCAGTTCTTC. This encodes CASSSFRDSRYNEQFF. The chain employs TRBV5-6 and TRBJ2-1; 7 nucleotides line up with TRBD1. The CDR3 contains 16 residues. Unmatched junction bases numbered 11, after V lost 4 bases and J lost 4 bases. The germline gives CDR1 SGHDT, CDR2 YYEEEE.

The chain links TRBV28 to TRBJ1-1; no definite D call. This CDR3 has 14 amino acids. V was clipped by 7 bases and J by 6 bases, with 18 bases between them. CDR1 and CDR2 (germline): MDHEN, SYDVKM. In DNA, the CDR3 is TGTGCCAGCACGGGATCCCCCCTGAATGCTGAAGCTTTCTTT. The encoded protein is CASTGSPLNAEAFF.

The V call is TRBV21-1, the J call TRBJ1-2; TRBD1 is the table's D call, not checked against the DNA. TRBV21-1 is given as a pseudogene. This CDR3 has 17 residues. Written as DNA, the CDR3 is TGTGCCAGCAGCAAAAAAAAGGGGCAAACCACAGGGGATGGCTACACCTTC. This encodes CASSKKKGQTTGDGYTF.

The CDR3 region is CASSHRGNQPQHF. The CDR3 nucleotides read TGTGCCAGCAGCCACAGAGGGAATCAGCCCCAGCATTTT. V gene TRBV7-8 combines with J gene TRBJ1-5; D unresolved. Trimming stripped 5 bases from V and 4 bases from J, with 9 bases between. Germline CDR1 and CDR2: SGHVS and FQNEAQ. This CDR3 is built from 13 residues.

The chain uses TRBV28 and TRBJ2-7; D possibly matches TRBD1 or TRBD2 (5 bases each). Looked up from germline, CDR1 is MDHEN and CDR2 is SYDVKM. Trimming took off 3 bases at V and 5 bases at J, with 14 bases between the two ends. This CDR3 is built from 14 residues. CDR3 protein: CASSLRGVGHEQYF. CDR3 nucleotides: TGTGCCAGCAGTTTGAGGGGAGTGGGGCACGAGCAGTACTTC.

The chain joins TRBV5-6 to TRBJ2-1, with TRBD2 matching 8 bases. CDR3 length equals 15 residues. V shed 4 bases and J 7 bases; nucleotides not matched to a gene: 10. CDR1 and CDR2 from the germline V gene are SGHDT and YYEEEE. CDR3 DNA: TGTGCCAGCAGCCCTCGGGGGGGCCGGCGTAATGAGCAGTTCTTC. Its protein product is CASSPRGGRRNEQFF. The full variable domain, rest sourced from reference TRBV5-6 and TRBJ2-1, is DAGVTQSPTHLIKTRGQQVTLRCSPKSGHDTVSWYQQALGQGPQFIFQYYEEEERQRGNFPDRFSGHQFPNYSSELNVNALLLGDSALYLCASSPRGGRRNEQFFGPGTRLTVL.

The chain uses TRBV5-4 and TRBJ2-1, with a tentative D call TRBD1 (6 bases). Trimming removed 0 bases at V and 7 bases at J, with 14 bases between. This CDR3 is 15 amino acids long. Per germline, CDR1 SGHNT and CDR2 YYREEE (reference sequence). The CDR3 here is CASSLGSGARNEQFF. The CDR3 region has the DNA TGTGCCAGCAGCTTGGGGTCAGGGGCTCGGAATGAGCAGTTCTTC.